This is a list of T cell receptor beta chains from one sample in a study of T cells after yellow fever vaccination. TCRdb reprocessed the 5' RACE reads via MiXCR and lists one record per CDR3 protein. This sample has 550,000 to 750,000 distinct CDR3 sequences, with approximately 12% found just once. The material was PBMCs, obtained on the day of the yellow fever booster vaccination. All receptors come from a man between 25 and 39 years old who received the YFV17D yellow fever vaccine. Both conserved end residues are part of each CDR3. D genes are given only for firm matches. Clone size is given for some rows only: seen once, a few or many times, or a class if the clone is expanded.

-,few,TRBJ2-5,TRBV12-3/TRBV12-4,15,CASNVELTGIKTQYF,TGTGCCAGCAACGTTGAATTGACAGGAATAAAGACCCAGTACTTC
TRBD2,few,TRBJ2-7,TRBV5-1,16,CASSWGLAGDTYEQYF,TGCGCCAGCAGCTGGGGACTAGCGGGGGATACCTACGAGCAGTACTTC
TRBD2,-,TRBJ2-3,TRBV30,14,CAWSVGLAGDTQYF,TGTGCCTGGAGTGTAGGACTAGCGGGAGATACGCAGTATTTT
TRBD1,-,TRBJ1-6,TRBV6-5,16,CASSTARTGVNSPLHF,TGTGCCAGCAGTACTGCTAGGACAGGGGTTAATTCACCCCTCCACTTT
TRBD1,few,TRBJ2-3,TRBV7-8,17,CASRERQGRLLGDTQYF,TGTGCCAGCCGAGAACGACAGGGACGGCTTTTGGGAGATACGCAGTATTTT
TRBD2,many,TRBJ2-5,TRBV20-1,15,CSARPYLAGDETQYF,TGCAGTGCTAGACCTTATCTAGCGGGAGATGAGACCCAGTACTTC
-,-,TRBJ2-7,TRBV5-1,15,CASSESGTDLSEQYF,TGCGCCAGCAGCGAATCCGGGACGGACCTCTCCGAGCAGTACTTC
-,many,TRBJ2-7,TRBV5-1,11,CASSRDYEQYF,TGCGCCAGCAGCCGGGACTACGAGCAGTACTTC
TRBD2,-,TRBJ2-1,TRBV20-1,17,CSAQEGLAGRSYNEQFF,TGCAGTGCTCAGGAGGGGCTAGCGGGACGCTCCTACAATGAGCAGTTCTTC
TRBD1,few,TRBJ2-7,TRBV6-1,13,CASQLGQLYEQYF,TGTGCCAGCCAACTGGGACAGCTCTACGAGCAGTACTTC
-,-,TRBJ2-7,TRBV7-2,15,CASSPQGPSSYEQYF,TGTGCCAGCAGCCCACAGGGCCCCAGCTCCTACGAGCAGTACTTC
-,-,TRBJ2-2,TRBV5-1,16,CASSLGAGSNTGELFF,TGCGCCAGCAGCTTGGGGGCCGGCTCGAACACCGGGGAGCTGTTTTTT
-,-,TRBJ1-2,TRBV29-1,12,CSVYGTSYGYTF,TGCAGCGTATACGGGACCTCCTATGGCTACACCTTC
TRBD2,few,TRBJ2-7,TRBV6-5,18,CASSYQTSGIYPSYEQYF,TGTGCCAGCAGTTACCAGACTAGCGGGATTTATCCCTCCTACGAGCAGTACTTC
TRBD2,-,TRBJ2-1,TRBV6-2/TRBV6-3,15,CASSLLAGNYNEQFF,TGTGCCAGCAGCCTACTAGCGGGGAACTACAATGAGCAGTTCTTC
-,-,TRBJ2-2,TRBV18,15,CASSPPGRSRGELFF,TGTGCCAGCTCACCACCGGGCCGATCGAGGGGGGAGCTGTTTTTT
-,few,TRBJ2-1,TRBV21-1,14,CASSPAGGPDEQFF,TGTGCCAGCAGCCCAGCGGGAGGGCCAGATGAGCAGTTCTTC
-,-,TRBJ1-2,TRBV19,15,CASTTRGPVDYGYTF,TGTGCCAGTACCACACGGGGCCCCGTCGATTATGGCTACACCTTC
-,-,TRBJ2-7,TRBV6-2/TRBV6-3,13,CASSQGVSGEQYF,TGTGCCAGCAGCCAGGGAGTCTCGGGCGAGCAGTACTTC
-,few,TRBJ1-3,TRBV12-3/TRBV12-4,12,CASSSWGNTIYF,TGTGCCAGCAGTTCCTGGGGAAACACCATATATTTT
TRBD1,few,TRBJ2-7,TRBV12-3/TRBV12-4,17,CASSLMWGQGASYEQYF,TGTGCCAGCAGTTTAATGTGGGGTCAGGGGGCATCCTACGAGCAGTACTTC
-,many,TRBJ1-3,TRBV7-6,16,CASSLTTPNSGNTIYF,TGTGCCAGCAGCTTAACAACACCGAACTCTGGAAACACCATATATTTT
-,-,TRBJ1-3,TRBV6-5,16,CASSYLLSTGTDTIYF,TGTGCCAGCAGTTATCTCCTGAGTACAGGAACTGACACCATATATTTT
-,-,TRBJ2-1,TRBV19,13,CASSTRLEGEQFF,TGTGCCAGTAGTACGAGACTAGAGGGTGAGCAGTTCTTC
-,few,TRBJ2-3,TRBV20-1,13,CSARPPTPDTQYF,TGCAGTGCTAGACCCCCTACACCAGATACGCAGTATTTT
TRBD2,-,TRBJ2-7,TRBV4-3,19,CASSQGAGGLAPQDYEQYF,TGCGCCAGCAGCCAAGGGGCGGGGGGACTAGCCCCACAAGACTACGAGCAGTACTTC
-,-,TRBJ2-1,TRBV20-1,14,CSASDAGTYNEQFF,TGCAGTGCTAGCGACGCGGGAACCTACAATGAGCAGTTCTTC
TRBD2,few,TRBJ2-2,TRBV5-1,16,CASSWLTSGNTGELFF,TGCGCCAGCAGCTGGTTGACTAGCGGGAACACCGGGGAGCTGTTTTTT
-,-,TRBJ1-3,TRBV14,17,CASSQGYRDITGNTIYF,TGTGCCAGCAGCCAAGGATACCGGGACATAACTGGAAACACCATATATTTT
TRBD2,many,TRBJ2-7,TRBV20-1,15,CSASGTSGRSYEQYF,TGCAGTGCGTCGGGGACTAGCGGGAGGTCGTACGAGCAGTACTTC
-,few,TRBJ2-1,TRBV6-1,13,CASRESSDNEQFF,TGTGCCAGCAGAGAATCTAGTGACAATGAGCAGTTCTTC
-,-,TRBJ2-2,TRBV11-3,14,CASSFRGETGELFF,TGTGCCAGCAGCTTCAGGGGGGAGACCGGGGAGCTGTTTTTT
-,-,TRBJ2-3,TRBV12-3/TRBV12-4,14,CASSTQGPADTQYF,TGTGCCAGCAGTACCCAGGGTCCCGCAGATACGCAGTATTTT
-,many,TRBJ1-5,TRBV11-2,13,CASSLVPNQPQHF,TGTGCCAGCAGCTTAGTGCCGAATCAGCCCCAGCATTTT
TRBD2,-,TRBJ2-5,TRBV7-2,14,CASSSGLAVETQYF,TGTGCCAGCAGCTCGGGACTAGCGGTGGAGACCCAGTACTTC
TRBD1,many,TRBJ2-7,TRBV5-1,15,CASSPRTGVIVEQYF,TGCGCCAGCAGCCCGAGGACAGGGGTCATAGTCGAGCAGTACTTC
-,-,TRBJ1-4,TRBV12-5,14,CASASREFNEKLFF,TGTGCTAGTGCCTCCCGGGAGTTTAATGAAAAACTGTTTTTT
-,many,TRBJ1-1,TRBV5-1,15,CASSLGPNLHTEAFF,TGCGCCAGCAGCTTGGGGCCTAACCTACACACTGAAGCTTTCTTT
-,few,TRBJ2-1,TRBV19,12,CASSRRANEQFF,TGTGCCAGTAGTAGAAGGGCTAATGAGCAGTTCTTC
-,-,TRBJ2-1,TRBV5-6,16,CASSWSFGNSYNEQFF,TGTGCCAGCAGCTGGTCTTTTGGAAACTCCTACAATGAGCAGTTCTTC
-,many,TRBJ2-1,TRBV9,13,CASSVGLNNEQFF,TGTGCCAGCAGCGTAGGTCTCAACAATGAGCAGTTCTTC
TRBD1,-,TRBJ1-6,TRBV9,15,CASSVGDRANSPLHF,TGTGCCAGCAGCGTAGGGGACAGGGCTAATTCACCCCTCCACTTT
TRBD2,few,TRBJ2-2,TRBV20-1,14,CSAALEAGGGELFF,TGCAGTGCCGCTCTTGAAGCGGGAGGGGGGGAGCTGTTTTTT
TRBD1,-,TRBJ2-2,TRBV10-3,14,CAISPTGGEGELFF,TGTGCCATCAGCCCCACAGGGGGAGAAGGGGAGCTGTTTTTT
-,few,TRBJ2-5,TRBV10-3,12,CATAGESVTQYF,TGTGCCACCGCCGGGGAATCGGTGACCCAGTACTTC
-,-,TRBJ2-3,TRBV7-2,14,CASSLRGAEDTQYF,TGTGCCAGCAGCTTACGTGGGGCTGAAGATACGCAGTATTTT
-,-,TRBJ2-1,TRBV4-2,12,CASSQSAGEQFF,TGTGCCAGCAGCCAATCGGCGGGAGAGCAGTTCTTC
TRBD1,-,TRBJ2-2,TRBV24-1,19,CATSDPMGPGQGATGELFF,TGTGCCACCAGTGATCCAATGGGACCGGGACAGGGGGCAACCGGGGAGCTGTTTTTT
-,few,TRBJ1-3,TRBV5-4,15,CASSSAGASGNTIYF,TGTGCCAGCAGCTCCGCCGGGGCGTCTGGAAACACCATATATTTT
-,-,TRBJ2-2,TRBV6-1,14,CASGLAAITGELFF,TGTGCCAGTGGGTTAGCGGCGATAACCGGGGAGCTGTTTTTT
-,-,TRBJ2-7,TRBV7-9,12,CASSPNRNEQYF,TGTGCCAGCAGCCCCAACAGGAACGAGCAGTACTTC
-,once,TRBJ2-2,TRBV6-4,14,CASSVEGNPGELFF,TGTGCCAGCAGTGTTGAGGGAAACCCCGGGGAGCTGTTTTTT
TRBD2,-,TRBJ2-2,TRBV27,14,CASSLLGGIGELFF,TGTGCCAGCAGCTTACTGGGGGGGATCGGGGAGCTGTTTTTT
-,few,TRBJ2-7,TRBV2,13,CASRARLGYEQYF,TGTGCCAGCAGGGCCCGACTGGGCTACGAGCAGTACTTC
-,few,TRBJ2-3,TRBV7-2,13,CASSWRQTDTQYF,TGTGCCAGCAGCTGGAGACAGACAGATACGCAGTATTTT
-,-,TRBJ1-2,TRBV2,16,CASNRGLTGTTYGYTF,TGTGCCAGCAATCGGGGCCTTACAGGGACCACCTATGGCTACACCTTC